The entry below gives a single TCR beta chain sequence along with its context. The specificity of this receptor is unknown. The record has no base qualities; no much larger clone is one base away. The germline V gene encodes CDR1 SGHNT and CDR2 YYREEE (reference sequence). Its CDR3 holds 14 amino acids, cysteine through phenylalanine. Only the CDR3 portion is preserved as DNA: 42 bases, with reading frame beginning at the first base. Deletion took 1 base off V and 3 bases off J, with a span of 10 bases between the germline ends. Donors were immunologically healthy infants undergoing open corrective cardiac surgery for congenital heart defects in Finland. For four of the eight donors, a small about 0.45-1 mL aliquot of peripheral blood was collected during surgery. Instead of starting from a fixed cell number, genomic DNA extraction from blood samples used all available leukocytes. ACK lysis buffer was used to clear erythrocytes from the blood, and the leukocytes were then kept as pellets at -70 degrees C. A QIAsymphony instrument was used to extract genomic DNA from the frozen cell pellets.

The immunoSEQ multiplex PCR assay was used to amplify the TCRB and TCRAD loci from a standardized amount of quality-controlled genomic DNA. The V(D)J region was spanned by amplicons of a length sufficient to cover the CDR3 and to identify V and J genes. The amplicons were sequenced on an Illumina platform via the commercial immunoSEQ service. In the paper's pipeline: Primer bias and sequencing errors were corrected as previously described, and TCRAD and TCRB were defined on the basis of the IMGT database. The repertoires were analysed using immunoSEQ Analyzer 3.0 and VDJTools for basic statistics, V/J segment usage, diversity estimates, rarefaction and pairwise overlap. Diversity was estimated with Chao1, ChaoE, Efron-Thisted, Shannon and inverse Simpson indices, and also on datasets down-sampled to the smallest sample. Repertoire overlap used strict matching of CDR3 nucleotide sequence, V gene and J gene, with Jaccard-based multidimensional scaling clustering. Here the immuneACCESS table is served through TCRdb, limited to in-frame sequences with V and J called. Missing clones are a known gap in these copies; in checked studies unresolved V genes cover under half, and the rest lacks a known reason. Clonal size and the V and J genes are those of that table, whereas D and trimming came from the DNA. The sample table lists tens of thousands of clones, about 95% of them with a count of one. The top ten hold 0.15% to 0.2% of the sample.

The sample originates from a study of human thymus T cells (TCRdb year 2020). For the wider study: TCR alpha and beta repertoires from fewer than ten infant thymus samples and four related peripheral blood samples were characterized in the study. The cohort included several male and a couple of female infants, with donor ages spanning 7 to 244 days.

The investigation overall reported the following: V and J gene segment usage appeared biased in both thymic and peripheral blood repertoires. On average, thymus samples gave about 750,000 unique TCRB clonotypes, whereas blood samples gave 75,000 to 85,000.

This clonotype was obtained from a girl in the first two years of life with a congenital heart defect but otherwise immunologically healthy. This chain joins TRBV5-4 to TRBJ1-1; no D gene call is confident. Sequencing was done on a sample of blood. The CDR3 protein is CASSLLDGYTEAFF. The DNA sequence reads TGTGCCAGCAGCTTGTTGGACGGCTACACTGAAGCTTTCTTT.